The 23 T cell receptor beta chains in this list originate from one sample, sequenced in a study of OX40 agonist ivuxolimab in advanced cancers. Repertoires were generated with immunoSEQ multiplex PCR, while TCRdb's copy carries only in-frame clones and drops some. In the table there are 65,000 to 95,000 clones, 65% to 85% of which are singletons. Here the sequenced sample was CD4+ or CD8+ T cells sorted from blood, taken in a trial of the OX40 agonist ivuxolimab. Receptors originate from an adult with an advanced solid tumor such as melanoma, head and neck, liver or kidney cancer.

The chain employs TRBV29-1 and TRBJ2-3; TRBD1 aligns across 8 bases. Losses at the gene ends were 7 bases for V and 0 bases for J; bases not matched to a gene: 12. This CDR3 is built from 16 residues. Germline V gene data show CDR1 as SQVTM and CDR2 as ANQGSEA. CDR3 protein: CSADGTGKKSTDTQYF. The CDR3 DNA is TGCAGCGCGGACGGGACAGGCAAAAAAAGCACAGATACGCAGTATTTT.

V is TRBV7-3 and J is TRBJ2-1, with 13 nucleotides matching TRBD2. The germline V gene encodes CDR1 SGHTA and CDR2 FQGTGA. CDR3 length: 15 residues. After removal of 3 bases from V and 7 bases from J, the junction contained 3 bases not matched to a gene. In DNA, the CDR3 is TGTGCCAGCAGCTTGGGACTAGCGGGACAGAATGAGCAGTTCTTC. It is translated as CASSLGLAGQNEQFF. The complete variable domain, with remaining parts taken from reference TRBV7-3 and TRBJ2-1, reads GAGVSQTPSNKVTEKGKYVELRCDPISGHTALYWYRQSLGQGPEFLIYFQGTGAADDSGLPNDRFFAVRPEGSVSTLKIQRTERGDSAVYLCASSLGLAGQNEQFFGPGTRLTVL.

The chain joins TRBV2 to TRBJ2-1; 12 nucleotides line up with TRBD2. Trimming took 4 bases from V and 3 from J; bases not matched to a gene: 4. The length of the CDR3 is 16 residues. The V gene's germline CDR1 is SNHLY and CDR2 FYNNEI. The CDR3 DNA follows: TGTGCCAGCAGTGTCGCGACTAGCGGGAGCTACAATGAGCAGTTCTTC. This sequence encodes CASSVATSGSYNEQFF. The variable domain in full, completed from reference TRBV2 and TRBJ2-1, reads EPEVTQTPSHQVTQMGQEVILRCVPISNHLYFYWYRQILGQKVEFLVSFYNNEISEKSEIFDDQFSVERPDGSNFTLKIRSTKLEDSAMYFCASSVATSGSYNEQFFGPGTRLTVL.

The V and J genes are TRBV28 and TRBJ1-1; 11 positions match TRBD1. Trimming cost V 7 bases and J 4 bases; bases outside gene matches: 8. There are 15 residues in the CDR3. CDR1 is MDHEN and CDR2 is SYDVKM in the germline V gene. The CDR3 DNA is TGTGCCAGCACCCTACCCGGACAGGGGGCCACTGAAGCTTTCTTT. Translation gives CASTLPGQGATEAFF.

The J gene is TRBJ1-6, the V gene TRBV28; possible D gene TRBD1, 5 bases. The CDR3 has 15 residues. Trimming stripped 3 bases from V and 7 bases from J, with 13 bases between. CDR1 MDHEN and CDR2 SYDVKM come from the germline V gene. The CDR3 spells CASSFGGSTNSPLHF. The CDR3, as DNA: TGTGCCAGCAGTTTTGGGGGGTCAACGAATTCACCCCTCCACTTT.

The V gene is TRBV4-2, the J gene TRBJ1-5, with D unclear. The CDR3 contains 19 residues. V gave up 1 base and J gave up 0 bases, with 19 bases separating them. The germline gives CDR1 LGHNA, CDR2 YNFKEQ. This CDR3 reads CASSQVVAPPGYSNQPQHF. The CDR3 DNA follows: TGTGCCAGCAGCCAAGTTGTAGCGCCGCCCGGGTATAGCAATCAGCCCCAGCATTTT.

The chain has TRBV7-2 and TRBJ2-7, with 8 positions matching TRBD2. This CDR3 spans 14 amino acids. Germline-derived CDR1 and CDR2 are SGHTA and FQGNSA. The V segment lost 3 bases and the J segment 3 bases; nucleotides outside the gene matches: 4. CDR3 in DNA: TGTGCCAGCAGCTTGAGCGGGAGTGTCTACGAGCAGTACTTC. Translated, it gives CASSLSGSVYEQYF.

This chain connects TRBV25-1 to TRBJ2-3; D unclear. The V and J ends lost 6 bases and 0 bases respectively, with 1 base between them. This CDR3 contains 11 residues. In germline, CDR1 is MGHDK, CDR2 SYGVNS. The CDR3 sequence is CASRSTDTQYF. The CDR3, as DNA: TGTGCCAGCAGGAGCACAGATACGCAGTATTTT.

Only a few counts were recorded for this clone. This CDR3 is CASSLLTGNLQPQHF. The CDR3 DNA reads TGTGCCAGCAGTTTATTAACAGGGAATCTTCAGCCCCAGCATTTT. The chain carries TRBV28 and TRBJ1-5, with a weak D call TRBD1 (6 bases). This CDR3 is 15 amino acids long. Trimming shortened V by 1 base and J by 6 bases, and 13 bases separated the two germline ends. Germline V gene lookup returns CDR1 MDHEN and CDR2 SYDVKM.

The rearrangement joins TRBV6-1 to TRBJ2-1; TRBD1 or TRBD2 may be the D gene (5 bases each). CDR3 length: 13 residues. Trimming left V 7 bases short and J 0 bases short, with 7 bases between. Germline CDR1 reads MNHNS; CDR2 reads SASEGT. The CDR3 DNA reads as TGTGCCAGCACAGGGACCTCCTACAATGAGCAGTTCTTC. This sequence encodes CASTGTSYNEQFF.

The gene calls are TRBV4-3 and TRBJ1-1; the D is unclear. The V end was cut by 3 bases, the J end by 1 base, with 9 bases between. The CDR3 totals 14 residues. Germline CDR1 LGHNA, CDR2 YSLEER. CDR3 nucleotide sequence: TGCGCCAGCAGCCACGGACGGGAGAACACTGAAGCTTTCTTT. Its protein product is CASSHGRENTEAFF.

The chain recombines TRBV21-1 with TRBJ1-2; the tabulated D call, TRBD1, remains unverified against the DNA. TRBV21-1 counts as a pseudogene. The CDR3 has 14 amino acids. The CDR3 DNA sequence: TGTGCCAGCAGCAAAAGCAGGGGGCACTATGGCTACACCTTC. Its translation: CASSKSRGHYGYTF.

The count of this clone is one. This chain joins TRBV28 and TRBJ1-2; D not resolved. Deletions cut 3 bases from V and 2 bases from J, with 13 bases between. The CDR3 spans 15 residues. Per the germline V gene, CDR1 is MDHEN and CDR2 is SYDVKM. CDR3 DNA sequence: TGTGCCAGCAGTTTGATTGGGGTGTGGAACTATGGCTACACCTTC. Translation gives CASSLIGVWNYGYTF.

The gene calls are TRBV5-1 and TRBJ2-1, with 12 nucleotides matching TRBD2. J was trimmed by 4 bases and V by 6 bases; bases with no gene match: 2. Germline V gene data show CDR1 as SGHRS and CDR2 as YFSETQ. The CDR3 spans 14 residues. CDR3 protein: CASNLAGGYNEQFF. CDR3 nucleotide sequence: TGCGCCAGCAACCTAGCGGGGGGGTACAATGAGCAGTTCTTC.

V usage is TRBV18 and J usage is TRBJ2-1; 11 bases agree with TRBD2. CDR1 and CDR2 (germline): KGHSH, LQKENI. After removal of 3 bases from V and 9 bases from J, the junction contained 10 bases not matched to a gene. CDR3 length: 16 amino acids. The CDR3 DNA sequence: TGTGCCAGCTCACCCGCTAGCGGGGGGTTTGGCAGTGAGCAGTTCTTC. It encodes CASSPASGGFGSEQFF.

The chain is built from TRBV5-1 and TRBJ2-5, with TRBD1 identical over 8 bases. Losses at the gene ends were 1 base for V and 5 bases for J; bases not matched to a gene: 10. Per the germline V gene, CDR1 is SGHRS and CDR2 is YFSETQ. This CDR3 contains 16 residues. The CDR3 loop is CASSLSGQGAWETQYF. In DNA form, the CDR3 reads TGCGCCAGCAGCTTGAGTGGTCAGGGGGCCTGGGAGACCCAGTACTTC. The variable domain in full, with the rest retrieved from reference TRBV5-1 and TRBJ2-5, is KAGVTQTPRYLIKTRGQQVTLSCSPISGHRSVSWYQQTPGQGLQFLFEYFSETQRNKGNFPGRFSGRQFSNSRSEMNVSTLELGDSALYLCASSLSGQGAWETQYFGPGTRLLVL.

This chain uses TRBV18 with TRBJ1-5; 7 positions agree with TRBD1. V gave up 1 base and J gave up 3 bases; unmatched junction bases: 3. CDR1 is KGHSH and CDR2 is LQKENI in the germline V gene. This CDR3 is built from 15 residues. The CDR3 DNA reads as TGTGCCAGCTCACCACTACAGGGGAACAATCAGCCCCAGCATTTT. Its translation: CASSPLQGNNQPQHF.

The J gene is TRBJ2-7, the V gene TRBV30; 10 bases agree with TRBD2. CDR1 and CDR2 (germline): GTSNPN, SVGIG (reference sequence). The CDR3 runs 14 residues. With 7 bases clipped from V and 0 bases from J, the junction kept 6 bases outside the gene matches. CDR3 nucleotides: TGTGCCTATAGCGGGGGGCCTAGCTCCTACGAGCAGTACTTC. It codes for CAYSGGPSSYEQYF.

This clone was seen only once. The V call is TRBV28, the J call TRBJ2-7, with 8 positions matching TRBD1. Germline CDR1 and CDR2: MDHEN and SYDVKM. There are 15 residues in the CDR3. The V gene end was trimmed by 6 bases and the J gene end by 6 bases; junction bases not matched to a gene: 13. The CDR3 here is CASSHSGAGGREQYF. CDR3 sequence (DNA): TGTGCCAGCAGCCATTCGGGGGCAGGGGGCCGCGAGCAGTACTTC.

The chain is built from TRBV6-1 and TRBJ1-1, with D maybe TRBD1 (5 bases). In germline, CDR1 is MNHNS, CDR2 SASEGT. CDR3 length equals 14 residues. Trimming left V 3 bases short and J 6 bases short, with 14 bases between. The CDR3 sequence: CASSDSGGRAEAFF. For the CDR3, the DNA is TGTGCCAGCAGTGATAGCGGGGGGAGGGCTGAAGCTTTCTTT.

The J gene is TRBJ1-2, the V gene TRBV6-5; 7 nucleotides agree with TRBD1. With V trimmed by 8 bases and J by 4 bases, 10 bases remained unmatched. Per the germline V gene, CDR1 is MNHEY and CDR2 is SVGAGI. The CDR3 length is 14 residues. CDR3: CASAPMGQLYGYTF. The CDR3 DNA reads TGTGCCAGCGCTCCAATGGGACAGCTCTATGGCTACACCTTC.

The chain joins TRBV11-3 to TRBJ2-6; a possible D gene is TRBD1 (5 bases). With 4 bases removed from V and 1 base from J, the gap between germline ends came to 17 bases. Germline loops: CDR1 SGHNT, CDR2 YENEEA. The CDR3 is made up of 18 amino acids. CDR3 loop: CASSSFWTPNSGANVLTF. The CDR3 region has the DNA TGTGCCAGCAGCTCCTTCTGGACACCTAATTCTGGGGCCAACGTCCTGACTTTC.

This clone was recorded once. This chain links TRBV9 with TRBJ2-1; 7 bases fit TRBD2. Unmatched junction bases numbered 4, after V lost 4 bases and J lost 3 bases. CDR1 and CDR2 from the germline V gene are SGDLS and YYNGEE. The CDR3 contains 14 residues. The CDR3 nucleotides read TGTGCCAGCAGCCTACTAGCGAACTACAATGAGCAGTTCTTC. As protein: CASSLLANYNEQFF.